Presented here are 17 T cell receptor delta chains from one specimen sequenced in a study of gamma-delta T cells after stem cell transplantation. TCRdb re-analyzed the RT-PCR reads via CATT. The repertoire holds 770 or so delta-chain clones, 2.5% to 3% seen once, with just over 55% in the top ten. Input material: gamma-delta T cells. The receptors come from a human donor. It is not recorded whose cells these are; they may come from a transplant donor.

This clone was observed a few times. TCRdb lists the protein of a much larger clone for this DNA, which differs at residue 14, so this is likely a read error; the protein given here is translated from the DNA itself. The J gene is TRDJ3, the V gene TRDV2, with a weak D call TRDD3 (5 bases). The germline gives CDR1 GEAIGNYY, CDR2 EKD. CDR3 length: 19 residues. The CDR3 here is CACDTGGAFSSWDARQMFF. Written as DNA, the CDR3 is TGTGCCTGTGACACCGGGGGGGCTTTTAGCTCCTGGGACGCCCGACAGATGTTTTTC.

This clone turned up a few times. TCRdb's protein for this DNA is that of a much larger clone and differs from the translation at residue 13, likely a read error; the protein shown is the DNA translation. The chain joins TRDV1 to TRDJ4, with TRDD3 matching 10 bases. The length of the CDR3 is 19 residues. V trimming: 1 base; J trimming: 9 bases; junction bases outside the gene matches: 23. Per the germline V gene, CDR1 is TSWWSYY and CDR2 is QGS. In DNA form, the CDR3 reads TGTGCTCTTGGGGAACGGTTCTGGTGGGGGATACCAGCAACAGGGCAGTTGATCTTT. It yields the protein CALGERFWWGIPATGQLIF.

There are a few counts of this clone. A far larger clone differs by one base, so this is likely a read error. Other DNA sequences from this sample encode an identical CDR3 as well. The chain recombines TRDV1 with TRDJ1; D is unclear. Germline V gene sequence: CDR1 TSWWSYY, CDR2 QGS. The CDR3 totals 17 residues. V lost 0 bases, J lost 0 bases, and 14 bases lay in between. The CDR3 spells CALGELSNAPYTDKLIF. CDR3 in DNA: TGTGCTCTTGGGGAACTGTCTAATGCCCCGTACACCGATAAACTCATCTTT.

This clone was detected only a few times. With a far larger clone one base away, a read error is the likely cause. Other DNA sequences in this sample translate to the same CDR3. The V gene is TRDV2, the J gene TRDJ1, with D perhaps being TRDD2 or TRDD3 (6 bases each). Trimming removed 1 base from V and 0 bases from J, with 17 bases in between. CDR3 length: 17 amino acids. The germline gives CDR1 GEAIGNYY, CDR2 EKD. The DNA of the CDR3 is TGTGCCTGTGACACTCTGGGGACGACTTCCTACACCGATAAACTCATCTTT. Amino acid sequence: CACDTLGTTSYTDKLIF.

By share of the sample, this clone is large. This CDR3 is also generated by other DNA sequences in the sample. The V gene is TRDV2, the J gene TRDJ1, with D perhaps matching TRDD3 (6 bases). The V end was cut by 0 bases, the J end by 0 bases, with 13 bases between. Germline CDR1 is GEAIGNYY and CDR2 is EKD. The CDR3 length is 16 residues. CDR3 sequence: CACDTLGPSDTDKLIF. CDR3 DNA sequence: TGTGCCTGTGACACCCTGGGGCCCTCGGACACCGATAAACTCATCTTT.

As to this clone: The protein that TCRdb holds for this DNA derives from a much larger clone and differs from the translated DNA at residue 7, which likely indicates a read error; the protein shown here is translated from the DNA. This sequence joins TRDV2 and TRDJ1, with a tentative D call TRDD1 (5 bases). The CDR3 has 17 residues. CDR1 is GEAIGNYY, CDR2 EKD, per germline. V was cut by 3 bases and J by 0 bases, with 19 bases left in between. CDR3 sequence reads: CACDALNSQGYTDKLIF. DNA for the CDR3: TGTGCCTGTGACGCCCTTAATAGCCAGGGTTACACCGATAAACTCATCTTT.

Sample share makes this clone medium-sized. A far larger clone lies a single base away; this is likely a read error. Other DNA sequences in the same sample also yield this CDR3. The J gene is TRDJ1, the V gene TRDV1; tentative D call: TRDD2 (8 bases). This CDR3 comprises 27 residues. V was clipped by 3 bases and J by 0 bases, with 47 bases between them. Germline CDR1 and CDR2: TSWWSYY and QGS. CDR3 protein: CALGEPQPVFLRLYWGHTGGYTDKLIF. The CDR3 region has the DNA TGTGCTCTTGGGGAGCCTCAACCAGTCTTCCTACGGTTGTACTGGGGACATACGGGGGGGTACACCGATAAACTCATCTTT.

This clone showed up just a few times. TCRdb assigns this DNA the protein of a much larger clone, which departs from its translation at residue 14; this likely reflects a read error, and the protein shown comes from translating the DNA. The rearrangement uses TRDV2 and TRDJ1; 7 bases are a match to TRDD3. The CDR3 is made up of 16 amino acids. CDR1 and CDR2 (germline): GEAIGNYY, EKD. The CDR3 DNA follows: TGTGCCTGTGACACCGCTGGGGGCCCTTACACCGATAAACGCATCTTT. Amino acids: CACDTAGGPYTDKRIF.

A remark on this clone: TCRdb's listed protein matches a much larger clone and diverges from this DNA's translation at residue 15, likely through a read error; the protein shown comes from the DNA. The chain is built from TRDV2 and TRDJ1; 11 positions agree with TRDD3. Germline assignment: CDR1 GEAIGNYY and CDR2 EKD. The CDR3 is 17 amino acids. CDR3 sequence reads: CACDPKLPGGYTDKHIF. Here the CDR3 DNA reads TGTGCCTGTGATCCGAAATTACCTGGGGGATACACCGATAAACACATCTTT.

Ten or more counts support this clone. A far larger clone is one nucleotide away, so this likely arose from a read error. The V gene is TRDV1, the J gene TRDJ1, with a weak D call TRDD2 (8 bases). Looked up from germline, CDR1 is TSWWSYY and CDR2 is QGS. Trimming cost V 3 bases and J 0 bases, with 47 bases left between them. The CDR3 loop spans 27 amino acids. In DNA, the CDR3 is TGTGCTCTTGGGGAGACTCAACCGGTCTTCCTACGGTTGTACTGGGGACATACGGGGGGGTACACCGATAAACTCATCTTT. Its translation: CALGETQPVFLRLYWGHTGGYTDKLIF.

About this clone itself: Translating this DNA gives a protein that differs at residues 21 and 23 from the TCRdb one, which belongs to a much larger clone; a read error is likely, and the protein shown is this translation. The chain couples TRDV1 to TRDJ1; D possibly corresponds to TRDD2 (8 bases). The CDR3 covers 27 residues. Germline V gives CDR1 TSWWSYY, CDR2 QGS. The CDR3 region has the DNA TGTGCTCTTGGGGAGCCTCAACCGGTCTTCCTACGGTTGTACTGGGGACATACGGGGGGGTGCACCGGTAAACTCATCTTT. This translates into CALGEPQPVFLRLYWGHTGGCTGKLIF.

This clone was observed a few times. This DNA's translation and the protein TCRdb lists, from a much larger clone, do not match at residue 12, likely due to a read error; the protein shown is translated from the DNA. The V gene is TRDV2, the J gene TRDJ1; D unclear. V was cut by 3 bases and J by 3 bases, with 22 bases left in between. CDR3 length: 17 residues. Germline loops: CDR1 GEAIGNYY, CDR2 EKD. In DNA, the CDR3 is TGTGCCTGTGACGCCCTTACTAGCCAGGGTTACGCCGATAAACTCATCTTT. This gives the protein CACDALTSQGYADKLIF.

This clone was seen more than once but under ten times. This DNA translates differently at residue 16 from the TCRdb protein, which is that of a much larger clone; a read error is likely, and the protein shown is the DNA's own translation. The chain carries TRDV2 and TRDJ1; TRDD3 matches at 11 bases. This CDR3 comprises 18 residues. Per the germline V gene, CDR1 is GEAIGNYY and CDR2 is EKD. CDR3 in amino acids: CACDAVLGDNSYTDKPIF. Here the CDR3 DNA reads TGTGCCTGTGACGCCGTACTGGGGGATAACAGCTACACCGATAAACCCATCTTT.

This clone was counted between two and nine times. A far bigger clonotype differs at one base, so this is likely a read error. This same CDR3 is encoded by further DNA sequences in the sample. The V gene is TRDV2, the J gene TRDJ1, with 8 nucleotides matching TRDD2. CDR1 and CDR2 (germline): GEAIGNYY, EKD. The ends lost 0 bases at V and 4 bases at J; junction bases unmatched: 15. CDR3 length: 18 residues. The CDR3 nucleotides are TGTGCCTGTGACACCCTTCCTACCCTGCAAGGGGAGCTCGATAAACTCATCTTT. Translated, it gives CACDTLPTLQGELDKLIF.

This clone was counted only a few times. A read error likely explains why the TCRdb protein, taken from a much larger clone, differs from this DNA's translation at residue 3; the protein shown is translated from the DNA. CDR3 nucleotides: TGTGCCGGTGACCCGGTACTGGGGGATACGTTCGGGACCGATAAACTCATCTTT. Amino acid sequence: CAGDPVLGDTFGTDKLIF. The chain has TRDV2 and TRDJ1, with 13 bases aligning to TRDD3. CDR3 length: 18 amino acids. Germline V gives CDR1 GEAIGNYY, CDR2 EKD.

This clone was observed a handful of times. TCRdb's protein, taken from a much larger clone, differs from this DNA's translation at residue 16, likely owing to a read error; the protein displayed comes from the DNA. The chain employs TRDV3 and TRDJ1; D may be TRDD2 (5 bases). This CDR3 contains 18 residues. Germline V lookup: CDR1 TVYSNPD, CDR2 GDNSRS (reference sequence). In DNA form, the CDR3 reads TGTGCCTTTAGATTTCGGTCGGTCGGGCGCGCGTTCCTCGATAAACCCATCTTT. Translating it yields CAFRFRSVGRAFLDKPIF.

A few counts support this clone. This likely came from a read error, as a far larger clone is one base away. Other DNA sequences in the sample encode the same CDR3. The J gene is TRDJ3, the V gene TRDV2, with 8 bases identical to TRDD3. Germline loops: CDR1 GEAIGNYY, CDR2 EKD. Germline trimming cut 1 base from V and 0 bases from J; bases unmatched to any gene: 13. The CDR3 has 21 residues. The CDR3 loop reads CACDTILTGGPSSWDTRQMFF. CDR3 nucleotides: TGTGCCTGTGACACGATCCTTACTGGGGGGCCCAGCTCCTGGGACACCCGACAGATGTTTTTC.